The rows below give T cell receptor beta chains drawn from one sample of a study of T cells in Graves' hyperthyroidism and ophthalmopathy. TCRdb re-called the multiplex PCR reads through MiXCR, storing one row per CDR3 protein. The data show some 570,000 distinct CDR3 sequences, under 20% seen once. The sample taken for sequencing was blood. These TCRs come from a young woman with Graves' ophthalmopathy. Each CDR3 is given with its conserved first and last residue. Fields, in order: CDR3 protein, CDR3 DNA, V gene, J gene, clone size, D gene. The D gene is left open where the match is weak. Size values are once, few and many counts, or a class for expanded clones, and some rows have none.

CASSLTTDTEAFF	TGTGCCAGCAGTTTGACGACAGACACTGAAGCTTTCTTT	TRBV7-9	TRBJ1-1	many	NA
CASRPDFGPVGGYTF	TGTGCCAGCAGGCCCGACTTCGGACCGGTTGGGGGCTACACCTTC	TRBV28	TRBJ1-2	many	NA
CASVKRELDTGELFF	TGTGCCAGCGTAAAGCGGGAGTTAGACACCGGGGAGCTGTTTTTT	TRBV2	TRBJ2-2	many	TRBD2
CASKGGSQYSNQPQHF	TGTGCCAGCAAAGGGGGGAGCCAGTATAGCAATCAGCCCCAGCATTTT	TRBV2	TRBJ1-5	many	NA
CASSQSGDTEAFF	TGCGCCAGCAGCCAGTCGGGGGACACTGAAGCTTTCTTT	TRBV4-1	TRBJ1-1	few	NA
CSVDTNNEKLFF	TGCAGCGTCGACACCAACAATGAAAAACTGTTTTTT	TRBV29-1	TRBJ1-4	NA	NA
CASSLNRGSEFF	TGCGCCAGCAGCCTGAACAGGGGTTCGGAGTTCTTC	TRBV5-1	TRBJ2-1	few	TRBD1
CASSIALGSNTEAFF	TGTGCCAGTAGTATAGCCCTGGGATCGAACACTGAAGCTTTCTTT	TRBV19	TRBJ1-1	few	NA
CASSDGRGGNQPQHF	TGTGCCAGCAGTGATGGCAGGGGAGGGAATCAGCCCCAGCATTTT	TRBV2	TRBJ1-5	many	NA
CASSPDGGGGGEQFF	TGTGCCAGCAGCCCTGATGGGGGAGGGGGGGGAGAGCAGTTCTTC	TRBV7-2	TRBJ2-1	many	NA
CASSVIPGTGKDTEAFF	TGCGCCAGCAGCGTTATACCCGGGACAGGGAAAGACACTGAAGCTTTCTTT	TRBV5-1	TRBJ1-1	many	TRBD1
CASSAPTSGSGNEQFF	TGTGCCAGCAGCGCCCCTACTAGCGGCTCGGGCAATGAGCAGTTCTTC	TRBV7-6	TRBJ2-1	many	TRBD2
CASSVDRFAYEQYF	TGTGCCAGCAGTGTAGACAGGTTCGCCTACGAGCAGTACTTC	TRBV27	TRBJ2-7	many	NA
CASSLGTATSYNEQFF	TGCGCCAGCAGCTTGGGGACAGCCACCTCCTACAATGAGCAGTTCTTC	TRBV5-1	TRBJ2-1	NA	NA
CASSYSITLSTDTQYF	TGTGCCAGCAGTTACTCGATAACCCTCTCCACAGATACGCAGTATTTT	TRBV6-2/TRBV6-3	TRBJ2-3	few	NA
CASSLSSRNQPQHF	TGTGCCAGCAGTTTATCATCCCGCAATCAGCCCCAGCATTTT	TRBV28	TRBJ1-5	many	NA
CSAGQGAVDEQFF	TGCAGTGCAGGACAGGGGGCGGTAGATGAGCAGTTCTTC	TRBV20-1	TRBJ2-1	NA	TRBD1
CASSPGGGYQETQYF	TGTGCCAGTTCTCCGGGGGGGGGCTACCAAGAGACCCAGTACTTC	TRBV6-2/TRBV6-3	TRBJ2-5	many	TRBD2
CASSLWGGAGGASYEQYF	TGTGCCAGCAGCTTATGGGGCGGGGCAGGGGGCGCCTCCTACGAGCAGTACTTC	TRBV11-2	TRBJ2-7	many	TRBD1
CASRLWGNYGYTF	TGCGCCAGCAGGTTATGGGGGAACTATGGCTACACCTTC	TRBV5-1	TRBJ1-2	few	NA
CASSSLTGDSPLHF	TGTGCCAGCAGCTCACTTACAGGGGATTCACCCCTCCACTTT	TRBV5-8	TRBJ1-6	many	TRBD1
CANRRDRSYEQYF	TGTGCCAACAGGAGGGACAGATCCTACGAGCAGTACTTC	TRBV10-3	TRBJ2-7	many	NA
CASSLAQGLTNTGELFF	TGTGCCAGCAGCTTAGCCCAGGGACTGACGAACACCGGGGAGCTGTTTTTT	TRBV11-2	TRBJ2-2	many	NA
CASSLGTGTGLTGELFF	TGTGCCAGCAGCTTGGGGACCGGGACAGGGCTCACCGGGGAGCTGTTTTTT	TRBV11-3	TRBJ2-2	few	TRBD1
CASSVSGTESFSGANVLTF	TGTGCCAGCAGTGTTTCCGGGACAGAGAGTTTCTCTGGGGCCAACGTCCTGACTTTC	TRBV28	TRBJ2-6	many	TRBD1
CASSERIAGSETQYF	TGTGCCAGCAGTGAACGGATAGCGGGATCAGAGACCCAGTACTTC	TRBV2	TRBJ2-5	NA	TRBD2
CASNPSRATSLSGTQYF	TGTGCCAGCAACCCCTCGAGGGCGACTAGTTTATCGGGTACGCAGTATTTT	TRBV12-3/TRBV12-4	TRBJ2-3	many	NA
CATSDGGGGDGYTF	TGTGCCACCAGTGATGGAGGGGGAGGGGACGGCTACACCTTC	TRBV24-1	TRBJ1-2	many	NA
CATARGGAGYEQYF	TGTGCCACCGCACGGGGGGGCGCGGGCTACGAGCAGTACTTC	TRBV27	TRBJ2-7	few	TRBD2
CASSLVLAGSYNEQFF	TGCGCCAGCAGCTTGGTTCTAGCGGGCTCCTACAATGAGCAGTTCTTC	TRBV5-1	TRBJ2-1	NA	TRBD2
CASSYSNPAGFYTGELFF	TGTGCCAGCAGTTACTCGAATCCAGCGGGATTCTATACCGGGGAGCTGTTTTTT	TRBV6-2/TRBV6-3	TRBJ2-2	few	TRBD2
CASSPSGPNYEQYF	TGTGCCAGCAGCCCCAGCGGGCCCAACTACGAGCAGTACTTC	TRBV7-2	TRBJ2-7	few	NA
CSAIPGRGRAIF	TGCAGTGCAATTCCGGGACGCGGGAGGGCTATCTTT	TRBV20-1	TRBJ1-1	NA	NA
CSASRRTNTGELFF	TGCAGTGCTAGTCGTCGGACGAACACCGGGGAGCTGTTTTTT	TRBV20-1	TRBJ2-2	many	NA
CASSLAGTGWVNSPLHF	TGTGCCAGCAGCTTAGCCGGGACAGGGTGGGTGAATTCACCCCTCCACTTT	TRBV11-2	TRBJ1-6	many	TRBD1
CASSGTGLDTDTQYF	TGTGCCAGCAGCGGGACAGGGCTCGACACAGATACGCAGTATTTT	TRBV9	TRBJ2-3	NA	TRBD1
CASSSSGPSNEQFF	TGTGCCAGCAGCTCTTCCGGGCCATCCAATGAGCAGTTCTTC	TRBV7-3	TRBJ2-1	NA	NA
CASKTDVSNTEAFF	TGTGCCAGCAAAACCGACGTATCGAACACTGAAGCTTTCTTT	TRBV6-1	TRBJ1-1	many	NA
CASSLGAGGAYNEQFF	TGTGCCAGCAGCTTGGGTGCGGGGGGCGCATACAATGAGCAGTTCTTC	TRBV5-6	TRBJ2-1	few	TRBD2
CALGRGRTEAFF	TGTGCCCTGGGCAGGGGGCGAACTGAAGCTTTCTTT	TRBV30	TRBJ1-1	many	TRBD1
CASSLAGGAGPEQFF	TGTGCCAGCAGTCTAGCGGGGGGGGCTGGACCCGAGCAGTTCTTC	TRBV6-1	TRBJ2-1	many	TRBD2
CASSSDNEQFF	TGTGCCAGCAGTTCTGACAATGAGCAGTTCTTC	TRBV6-2/TRBV6-3	TRBJ2-1	many	NA
CAISESSEGTTYEQYF	TGTGCCATCAGTGAGAGCTCCGAAGGGACGACCTACGAGCAGTACTTC	TRBV10-3	TRBJ2-7	NA	NA
CASSLGVGRAYGTQYF	TGTGCCAGCAGTCTAGGGGTTGGCAGGGCCTACGGGACCCAGTACTTC	TRBV7-8	TRBJ2-5	many	NA
CAISASDSNTGELFF	TGTGCCATCAGTGCGAGCGACTCGAACACCGGGGAGCTGTTTTTT	TRBV10-3	TRBJ2-2	few	NA
CASSSGLKPTGELFF	TGTGCCAGCAGTTCGGGACTAAAACCCACCGGGGAGCTGTTTTTT	TRBV27	TRBJ2-2	NA	TRBD2
CASSSGQEYEQYF	TGTGCCAGCAGTTCCGGACAGGAGTACGAGCAGTACTTC	TRBV28	TRBJ2-7	NA	TRBD1
CASSLGGRYGYTF	TGTGCCAGCAGCTTAGGGGGGCGCTATGGCTACACCTTC	TRBV7-2	TRBJ1-2	many	NA
CAWSGGSGNTIYF	TGTGCCTGGAGTGGGGGATCTGGAAACACCATATATTTT	TRBV30	TRBJ1-3	many	NA